Sequencing of this T cell receptor (beta chain) was carried out in a study of T-cell reconstitution after alpha-beta-depleted transplantation in children. Unique molecular identifiers were used in preparing the TCRbeta library. TCRdb redid the calling of the PCR reads with MiXCR, one entry per CDR3 protein. Among some 350,000 distinct CDR3 sequences, 10% to 13% were seen once, and the ten largest hold around 2.3%. Germline-derived CDR1 and CDR2 are SGHTA and FQGNSA. This CDR3 spans 17 amino acids. J was trimmed by 8 bases and V by 1 base; bases with no gene match: 11. This clonotype occurred many times.

This chain joins TRBV7-2 and TRBJ2-1, with 10 positions matching TRBD2. Sample: PBMCs from the stem cell graft donor, taken from the stem cell graft. This sequence was found in a human donor who donated a stem cell graft to a child with acute lymphoblastic leukemia. CDR3 loop: CASSLVSASGSPYEQFF. For the CDR3, the DNA is TGTGCCAGCAGCTTAGTATCAGCTAGCGGGAGCCCCTATGAGCAGTTCTTC.